The T cell receptor (beta chain) described here comes from a study of memory CD4+ T cells and cytomegalovirus serostatus. Study background: Donors were healthy Belgian adults, 10 or so CMV seropositive and roughly 25 seronegative.

Single viable CD3+CD4+CD8-CD45RO+ cells were sorted as the memory CD4+ T cells. Total CD4+ T cells were enriched by CD4 positive selection. Germline V gene sequence: CDR1 SGHTA, CDR2 FQGTGA. With 4 bases removed from V and 1 base from J, the gap between germline ends came to 11 bases. This CDR3 contains 15 residues. The authors' processing: After removing out-of-frame reads, 2 million to 2.5 million distinct TCRbeta sequences remained. The assay was immunoSEQ multiplex PCR, and TCRdb's table has in-frame clones only and misses some. Clonal size and the V and J genes are those of that table, whereas D and trimming came from the DNA. The sample consists of some 57,000 clones, less than 80% of them appearing once.

The rearrangement uses TRBV7-3 and TRBJ2-1; possible D gene TRBD2, 6 bases. Sequencing was done on a sample of memory CD4+ T cells from blood. This TCR came from an adult in good health and CMV-seronegative. Written as DNA, the CDR3 is TGTGCCAGCAGCTCGGGACTGAGATCCTACAATGAGCAGTTCTTC. It yields the protein CASSSGLRSYNEQFF.